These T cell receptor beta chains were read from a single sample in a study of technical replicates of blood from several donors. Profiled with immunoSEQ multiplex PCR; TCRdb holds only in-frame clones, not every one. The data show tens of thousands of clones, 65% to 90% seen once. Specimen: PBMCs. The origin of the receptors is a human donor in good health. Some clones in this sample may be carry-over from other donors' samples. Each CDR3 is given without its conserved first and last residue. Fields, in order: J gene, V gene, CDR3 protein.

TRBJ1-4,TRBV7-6,ASSPGTGMFGKLF
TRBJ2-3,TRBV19,ASSINYGDTQY
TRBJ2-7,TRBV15,ATSRGARSTYEQY
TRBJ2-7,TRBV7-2,ASRLSGGLGDEQY
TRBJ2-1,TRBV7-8,ASSEDRATLGYNEQF
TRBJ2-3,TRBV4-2,ASSQAAEGVGRRGADTQY
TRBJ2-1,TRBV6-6,ASRGSRTGNEQF
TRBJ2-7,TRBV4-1,ASSQVLTSGRSYEQY
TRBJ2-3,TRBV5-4,ASSLSGYYGTQY
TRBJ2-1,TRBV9,ASSVGGKGSNEQF
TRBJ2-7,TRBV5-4,ASSYGQGRYEQY
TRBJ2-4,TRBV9,ASSASGTSGNIQY
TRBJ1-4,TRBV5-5,ASSFGDRESEKLF
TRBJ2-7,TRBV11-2,ASSLGPSGVYEQY
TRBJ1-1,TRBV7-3,ASSFGQGTEAF
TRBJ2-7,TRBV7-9,ASSAWTSVFYEQY
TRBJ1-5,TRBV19,ASNRAYNQPQH
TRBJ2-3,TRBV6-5,ASRTGRSDTQY
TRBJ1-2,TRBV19,ASSRYREANYGYT
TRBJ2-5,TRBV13,ASSLGQGVQETQY
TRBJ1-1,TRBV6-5,ASRRGTEAF
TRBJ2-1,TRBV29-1,SVDQREYNEQF
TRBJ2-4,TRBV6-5,ASSYGSGTAKNIQY
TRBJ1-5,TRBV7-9,ASSPGGGGQPQH
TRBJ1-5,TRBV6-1,ASSVYSNQPQH
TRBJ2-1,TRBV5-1,ASSSSGGYNEQF
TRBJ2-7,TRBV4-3,ASSQDRAGGHEQY
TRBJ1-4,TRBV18,ASSPGPSSEKLF
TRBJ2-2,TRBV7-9,ASSLEPMEVGELF
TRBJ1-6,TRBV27,ASRPATGDSYNSPLH
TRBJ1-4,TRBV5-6,ASKHGDRNNEKLF
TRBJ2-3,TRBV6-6,ASSYPSGLTDTQY
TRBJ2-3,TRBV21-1,ASSTRVGGQSGAGEFDTQY
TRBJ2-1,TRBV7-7,ASSLLGSSYNEQF
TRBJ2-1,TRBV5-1,ASSLARGVVSYNEQF
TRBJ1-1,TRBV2,ASRGTAAGNTEAF
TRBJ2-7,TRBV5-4,ASSSLAGGPREQY
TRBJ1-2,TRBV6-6,ASSYGTGLNYGYT
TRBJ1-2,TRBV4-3,ASSPRTGGWGYT
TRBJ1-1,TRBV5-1,ASSLTGQGYTEAF
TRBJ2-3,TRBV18,ASRSSGGTTDTQY
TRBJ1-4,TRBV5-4,ASSKGPAVEKLF
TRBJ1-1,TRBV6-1,ASKKEALNTEAF
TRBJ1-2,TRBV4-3,ASSQDTGSRYGYT
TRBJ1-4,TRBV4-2,ASSPYLGQGNEKLF
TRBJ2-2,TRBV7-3,ASSPQGAAGELF
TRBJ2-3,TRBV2,ASSVDRNTDTQY
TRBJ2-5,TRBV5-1,ASSLGQGNQETQY
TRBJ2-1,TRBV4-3,ASSQDSVVEQF
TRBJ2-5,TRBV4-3,ASSQDWGGETQY
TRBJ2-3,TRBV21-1,ASSKYLAGGPKY
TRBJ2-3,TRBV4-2,ASSQDPSLSTDTQY
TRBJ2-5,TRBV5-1,ASSLSQQETQY
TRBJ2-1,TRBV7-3,ASSFMSGGANEQF
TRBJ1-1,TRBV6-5,ASSYSKRGEAF